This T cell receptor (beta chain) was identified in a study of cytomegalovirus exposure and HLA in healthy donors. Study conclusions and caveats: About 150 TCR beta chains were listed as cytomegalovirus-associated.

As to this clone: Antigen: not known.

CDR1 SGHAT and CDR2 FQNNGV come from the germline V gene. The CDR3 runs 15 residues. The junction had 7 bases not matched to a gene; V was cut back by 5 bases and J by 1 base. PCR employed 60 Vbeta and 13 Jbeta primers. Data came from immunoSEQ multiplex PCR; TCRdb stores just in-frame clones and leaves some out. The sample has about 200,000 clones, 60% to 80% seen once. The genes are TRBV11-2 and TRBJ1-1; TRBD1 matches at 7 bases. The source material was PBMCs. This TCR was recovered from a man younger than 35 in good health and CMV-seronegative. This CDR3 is CASSTRTGPNTEAFF. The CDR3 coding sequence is TGTGCCAGCAGCACTCGGACAGGCCCGAACACTGAAGCTTTCTTT.